The 3 T cell receptor beta chains below all came from one sample that was sequenced in a study of PD-L1 blockade in urothelial cancer (dated by TCRdb to about 2017). Libraries came from the immunoSEQ multiplex PCR assay. Held by TCRdb, this immuneACCESS table contains in-frame sequences only and omits some clones. Under half of the omission traces to an unresolved V gene where checked; the cause of the rest is unknown. This sample is represented by 55,000 or so clones; over 75% of them were singletons. 5% to 6% of the sample rests with the top ten. Sequencing was performed on PBMCs, taken around atezolizumab (anti-PD-L1) treatment. These receptor sequences come from a man aged 40-55 years with urothelial cancer.

V gene TRBV29-1 combines with J gene TRBJ2-2; 7 bases align to TRBD1. CDR1 is SQVTM and CDR2 is ANQGSEA in the germline V gene. Unmatched junction bases numbered 1, after V lost 6 bases and J lost 6 bases. This CDR3 spans 11 amino acids. The CDR3 here is CSVGQAGELFF. The CDR3 DNA sequence: TGCAGCGTCGGACAGGCCGGGGAGCTGTTTTTT.

The rearrangement uses TRBV7-2 and TRBJ1-5, with 7 bases lining up with TRBD1. V was pared by 6 bases and J by 4 bases, with 9 bases of the junction left unmatched. CDR1 and CDR2 (germline): SGHTA, FQGNSA. The CDR3 runs 15 residues. The CDR3 loop reads CASRVDRALNQPQHF. CDR3 nucleotide sequence: TGTGCCAGCAGAGTCGACAGGGCCCTTAATCAGCCCCAGCATTTT.

This chain joins TRBV5-4 and TRBJ2-7; D perhaps matches TRBD2 (6 bases). With 3 bases removed from V and 4 bases from J, the gap between germline ends came to 11 bases. The germline CDR1 and CDR2 sequences are SGHNT and YYREEE (reference sequence). This CDR3 region has 13 residues. Here the CDR3 DNA reads TGTGCCAGCAGCTACGGAGGGCGATACGAGCAGTACTTC. Amino acid sequence: CASSYGGRYEQYF.